Listed here are 3 T cell receptor beta chains from one sample, sequenced in a study of OX40 agonist ivuxolimab in advanced cancers. Using immunoSEQ multiplex PCR, the repertoire was profiled, and TCRdb retains in-frame clones only, with some absent. The data show tens of thousands of clones, 75% to 90% seen once. This specimen consisted of CD4+ or CD8+ T cells sorted from blood, obtained in a trial of the OX40 agonist ivuxolimab. Receptors originate from an adult with an advanced solid tumor such as melanoma, head and neck, liver or kidney cancer.

The chain carries TRBV2 and TRBJ2-7; 8 bases fit TRBD1. Germline values: CDR1 SNHLY, CDR2 FYNNEI. The V gene end was trimmed by 5 bases and the J gene end by 4 bases; junction bases not matched to a gene: 7. The CDR3 is made up of 14 amino acids. The DNA for the CDR3 is TGTGCCAGCAGTACGGACAGGGCCCCTTACGAGCAGTACTTC. Translation: CASSTDRAPYEQYF.

There are a few counts of this clone. The chain recombines TRBV12-2 with TRBJ1-5. TRBV12-2 counts as a pseudogene. The CDR3 has 16 amino acids. Here the CDR3 reads CASRLGPGRNNQPQHF. The DNA of the CDR3 is TGTGCAAGTCGCCTAGGCCCAGGGAGGAACAATCAGCCCCAGCATTTT.

This clone appeared a few times. This chain connects TRBV19 to TRBJ2-1; D is undetermined. Germline loops: CDR1 LNHDA, CDR2 SQIVND (reference sequence). The CDR3 consists of 14 residues. Trimming took off 7 bases at V and 5 bases at J, with 15 bases between the two ends. CDR3 bases: TGTGCCAGTACTAGGACCTTTAAAGACAATGAGCAGTTCTTC. Its translation is CASTRTFKDNEQFF.